The text below deals with one T cell receptor (beta chain). Unmatched junction bases numbered 4, after V lost 5 bases and J lost 3 bases. The V gene's germline CDR1 is MNHEY and CDR2 SMNVEV (reference sequence). The CDR3 covers 14 residues. The sample belongs to a study of technical replicates of blood from a handful of donors. The method was immunoSEQ multiplex PCR; TCRdb's version includes in-frame clones alone and lacks a portion of them. Counted here are 12,000 or so clones, 90% to 95% occurring once; the ten biggest clones make up about 8.9%. The sequencing sample was made of PBMCs. The TCR sequence derives from a human donor in good health. J is TRBJ1-5 and V is TRBV27; TRBD1 aligns across 7 bases. Written as DNA, the CDR3 is TGTGCCAGCAGTGTACAGGGGAACAATCAGCCCCAGCATTTT. Its protein product is CASSVQGNNQPQHF.